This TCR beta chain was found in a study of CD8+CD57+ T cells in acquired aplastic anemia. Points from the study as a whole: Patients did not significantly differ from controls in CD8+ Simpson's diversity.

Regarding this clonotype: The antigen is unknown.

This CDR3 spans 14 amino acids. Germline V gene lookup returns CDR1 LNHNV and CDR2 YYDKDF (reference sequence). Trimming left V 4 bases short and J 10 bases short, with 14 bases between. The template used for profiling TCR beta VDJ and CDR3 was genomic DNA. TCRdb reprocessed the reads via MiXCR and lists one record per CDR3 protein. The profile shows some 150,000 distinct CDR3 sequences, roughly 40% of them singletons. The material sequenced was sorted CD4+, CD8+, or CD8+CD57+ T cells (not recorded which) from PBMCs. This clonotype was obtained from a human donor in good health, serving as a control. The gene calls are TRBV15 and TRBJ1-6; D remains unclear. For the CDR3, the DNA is TGTGCCACCAGCATAGCTTCGGCTGGATCACCCCTCCACTTT. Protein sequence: CATSIASAGSPLHF.